The present TCR beta chain was sequenced within a study of immune characterization of retroperitoneal liposarcoma. TCRdb redid the calling of the PCR reads with MiXCR, one entry per CDR3 protein. The sample lists 10,000 or so distinct CDR3 sequences; roughly 25% were seen once. This CDR3 comprises 15 residues. Germline V gene data show CDR1 as MNHNS and CDR2 as SASEGT. In its sample, this clonotype is medium-sized. The origin of this receptor is a male donor with retroperitoneal liposarcoma. The chain couples TRBV6-1 to TRBJ2-1; D is undetermined. The DNA end is a closer match to TRBJ2-7, so the J assignment may be wrong. Sequenced material: tumor tissue. The DNA of the CDR3 is TGTGCCAGCAGGTCGTGGGTTAGTTCCTACAATGAGCAGTACTTC. This codes for CASRSWVSSYNEQYF.